A single sample gave rise to the 8 T cell receptor beta chains below, sequenced in a study of Graves' ophthalmopathy and Graves' hyperthyroidism. The TCR beta CDR3 regions underwent amplification from RNA transcripts. The library came from an HTBI-primed first-round RT-PCR and a second-round multiplex PCR. TCRdb re-derived calls from the multiplex PCR reads in MiXCR, one entry per CDR3 protein. The sample lists approximately 700,000 distinct CDR3 sequences; 35% to 45% were seen once. Sequenced sample: peripheral blood. The receptors come from an adult man with Graves' ophthalmopathy.

On this clonotype itself: The conserved closing phenylalanine or tryptophan is absent in this CDR3, likely reflecting a read error. This CDR3 is CASRGPEDGELFL. CDR3 nucleotide sequence: TGCGCCAGCAGAGGACCAGAGGACGGGGAGCTGTTTCTT. V is TRBV7-3 and J is TRBJ2-2; no firm D call. CDR1 SGHTA and CDR2 FQGTGA come from the germline V gene. The length of the CDR3 is 13 residues.

This clonotype was counted many times. The chain couples TRBV7-9 to TRBJ1-1; D is unresolved. Germline V gives CDR1 SEHNR, CDR2 FQNEAQ (reference sequence). The ends were cut back, 4 bases at V and 3 bases at J, with 15 bases in the middle. This CDR3 is 15 amino acids long. The CDR3 DNA reads TGTGCCAGCAGCTCGGGAGCCGCTCGAGACACTGAAGCTTTCTTT. Translating gives CASSSGAARDTEAFF.

This rearrangement joins TRBV2 to TRBJ1-1; D ambiguous. CDR3 length: 16 residues. Germline V CDR1 and CDR2: SNHLY, FYNNEI. V lost 3 bases and J 10 bases, leaving 24 bases between the germline ends. The CDR3 region has the DNA TGTGCCAGCAGTGATGAGCGGGAGTCGACCTTAAGTGGAGCTTTCTTT. It codes for CASSDERESTLSGAFF.

This clonotype came up many times. The chain recombines TRBV10-3 with TRBJ1-1; maybe TRBD1 (5 bases). This CDR3 region has 15 residues. Germline CDR1 reads ENHRY; CDR2 reads SYGVKD. The ends were cut back, 5 bases at V and 1 base at J, with 14 bases in the middle. CDR3 loop: CAISRLQEPNTEAFF. CDR3 sequence (DNA): TGTGCCATCAGTCGCTTACAGGAACCGAACACTGAAGCTTTCTTT.

The rearrangement uses TRBV19 and TRBJ1-1; no clear D. Trimming took 5 bases from V and 5 from J, leaving 15 bases between them. CDR1 is LNHDA and CDR2 is SQIVND in the germline V gene (reference sequence). This CDR3 has 14 residues. CDR3 region: CASSQARLGTEAFF. CDR3 nucleotide sequence: TGTGCCAGTAGTCAGGCCAGACTGGGAACTGAAGCTTTCTTT.

A note on this clonotype: A read error is possible here, since a much larger clone lies one base away. The chain recombines TRBV24-1 with TRBJ2-2; D tentatively fits TRBD1 or TRBD2 (5 bases each). The CDR3 consists of 15 residues. The germline V gene has CDR1 KGHDR and CDR2 SFDVKD. The CDR3, as DNA: TGTGCCACCAGTGAATCGAGGACACTATCCGGGAAGCTGTTTTTT. It is translated as CATSESRTLSGKLFF.

Many counts were recorded for this clonotype. The chain uses TRBV9 and TRBJ1-2; tentative D call: TRBD1 (6 bases). V lost 4 bases and J 7 bases, leaving 17 bases between the germline ends. Looked up from germline, CDR1 is SGDLS and CDR2 is YYNGEE. The CDR3 length is 14 residues. In DNA form, the CDR3 reads TGTGCCAGCAGCCCCTCCGGGACACTGCGTGGCTACACCTTC. Protein product: CASSPSGTLRGYTF. Based on the CDR3 plus reference TRBV9 and TRBJ1-2, the full variable domain is DSGVTQTPKHLITATGQRVTLRCSPRSGDLSVYWYQQSLDQGLQFLIQYYNGEERAKGNILERFSAQQFPDLHSELNLSSLELGDSALYFCASSPSGTLRGYTFGSGTRLTVV.

V gene TRBV5-6 combines with J gene TRBJ2-2; the D gene is possibly TRBD1 (6 bases). Germline V CDR1 and CDR2: SGHDT, YYEEEE. The CDR3 runs 16 residues. V lost 0 bases to trimming and J lost 4 bases, with 13 bases between them. The CDR3 is CASSLVGWTATGELFF. CDR3 nucleotides: TGTGCCAGCAGCTTGGTAGGATGGACAGCCACCGGGGAGCTGTTTTTT.